The entry below describes one T cell receptor (beta chain). Its specificity is not known. Both 60 Vbeta primers and 13 Jbeta primers went into the PCR. Sequencing used immunoSEQ multiplex PCR; TCRdb keeps in-frame clones, though not all of them. This sample contains roughly 140,000 clones. This sample is part of a study of cytomegalovirus exposure and HLA in healthy donors. Study results and caveats: The study labeled roughly 160 TCR beta chains cytomegalovirus-associated.

The V gene's germline CDR1 is SGHNT and CDR2 YYREEE (reference sequence). Trimming left V 0 bases short and J 4 bases short, with 12 bases between. The CDR3 has 15 residues. This receptor was identified in a middle-aged man in good health and CMV-seronegative. This chain joins TRBV5-4 and TRBJ2-3; TRBD2 is a possible D gene (5 bases). The sample consisted of PBMCs. CDR3 amino acids: CASSLGGDGADTQYF. The CDR3 coding sequence is TGTGCCAGCAGCTTGGGGGGAGATGGGGCAGATACGCAGTATTTT.